This is a list of T cell receptor beta chains from one sample in a study of OX40 agonist ivuxolimab in advanced cancers. Measured with immunoSEQ multiplex PCR; TCRdb has only the in-frame clones, and not every one. The data hold some 82,000 clones, with just over 85% observed a single time. Material: CD4+ or CD8+ T cells sorted from blood, obtained in a trial of the OX40 agonist ivuxolimab. The receptors come from an adult with an advanced solid tumor such as melanoma, head and neck, liver or kidney cancer. Both conserved end residues are part of each CDR3. The D gene is left open where the match is weak. Clone size is shown for a subset of rows, as once, few, many or a class of expanded clone.

size | D | J | V | CDR3 | DNA
. | . | TRBJ2-7 | TRBV7-2 | CASSLAYIYEQYF | TGTGCCAGCAGCTTAGCATACATCTACGAGCAGTACTTC
. | . | TRBJ2-7 | TRBV27 | CASISTGSYEQYF | TGTGCCAGCATCTCGACAGGATCCTACGAGCAGTACTTC
. | TRBD1 | TRBJ2-5 | TRBV11-3 | CASSQGQETQYF | TGTGCCAGCAGCCAGGGACAGGAGACCCAGTACTTC
. | TRBD2 | TRBJ2-2 | TRBV19 | CASSQSSGTLNTGELFF | TGTGCCAGTAGTCAGTCTAGCGGAACCCTGAACACCGGGGAGCTGTTTTTT
few | . | TRBJ1-4 | TRBV21-1 | CASSVRTDTPTNEKLFF | TGTGCCAGCAGCGTTAGGACAGATACCCCAACTAATGAAAAACTGTTTTTT
. | TRBD2 | TRBJ2-4 | TRBV5-6 | CASSLGTSGRGVIQYF | TGTGCCAGCAGCTTGGGGACTAGCGGGAGAGGAGTCATTCAGTACTTC
once | . | TRBJ1-3 | TRBV25-1 | CATTQGFGNTIYF | TGTGCCACAACACAGGGTTTTGGAAACACCATATATTTT
. | TRBD1 | TRBJ1-5 | TRBV6-5 | CASSRTQGTYQPQHF | TGTGCCAGCAGTAGAACACAGGGGACTTATCAGCCCCAGCATTTT
. | . | TRBJ1-3 | TRBV13 | CASSHRAGNTIYF | TGTGCCAGCAGCCACAGGGCTGGAAACACCATATATTTT
once | TRBD2 | TRBJ2-3 | TRBV5-4 | CASSREPGTSGPRYF | TGTGCCAGCAGCCGGGAACCCGGGACTAGCGGGCCTCGGTATTTT
. | . | TRBJ2-1 | TRBV29-1 | CSVDPLTRFLVDEQFF | TGCAGCGTTGATCCCTTGACTAGATTTCTAGTCGATGAGCAGTTCTTC
. | . | TRBJ1-1 | TRBV6-1 | CASSDTRVNTEAFF | TGTGCCAGCAGTGACACAAGGGTGAACACTGAAGCTTTCTTT
. | TRBD1 | TRBJ2-3 | TRBV5-4 | CASSGRQGTTDTQYF | TGTGCCAGCAGCGGGAGACAGGGAACTACAGATACGCAGTATTTT
. | . | TRBJ2-1 | TRBV9 | CASSLSTEPYNEQFF | TGTGCCAGCAGCCTCTCGACGGAGCCCTACAATGAGCAGTTCTTC
. | TRBD2 | TRBJ2-3 | TRBV28 | CASLSTSGSYYLPQYF | TGTGCCAGTTTATCCACTAGCGGGAGTTATTACTTGCCGCAGTATTTT
few | . | TRBJ1-5 | TRBV10-3 | CAISQTENSNQPQHF | TGTGCCATCAGTCAAACAGAGAATAGCAATCAGCCCCAGCATTTT
. | TRBD2 | TRBJ2-5 | TRBV5-1 | CASSLEAGREETQYF | TGCGCCAGCAGCTTGGAGGCGGGGAGGGAAGAGACCCAGTACTTC